What follows is one T cell receptor (beta chain) and its context. Germline V gene data show CDR1 as MGHRA and CDR2 as YSYEKL. The CDR3 extends over 16 amino acids. Trimming removed 3 bases from V and 7 bases from J; junction bases left unmatched: 11. The data were obtained in a study of blood T cell repertoires in COVID-19. Study background: From the United States, Italy and Spain came samples of acute and convalescent COVID-19.

Original handling: By means of reference gene primer amplification, nucleated cell counts were estimated. Assay used: immunoSEQ multiplex PCR; TCRdb lists only in-frame clones, some missing. That table supplies the V and J calls and clone size; D and trimming were determined from the DNA. The sample yields roughly 220,000 clones, 86% seen once. This TCR came from a young man who had recovered from COVID-19. This chain joins TRBV4-1 and TRBJ1-5; 8 positions agree with TRBD1. Sequences were obtained from peripheral blood. The CDR3 sequence is CASSQGDRSGGQPQHF. CDR3 nucleotides: TGCGCCAGCAGCCAGGGGGACAGGTCCGGCGGCCAGCCCCAGCATTTT.